This T cell receptor (beta chain) was identified in a study of T-cell reconstitution after alpha-beta-depleted transplantation in children. Overall study findings and caveats: Reports say that about two months after transplant, the alpha-beta T cells came out of several hundred graft clones that had expanded. The high TCRbeta diversity at day 60 in some patients came from surviving recipient T cells and thymic progenitors. Newly made T cells mostly supplied T-cell counts and diversity one year after transplant.

Regarding this clonotype: Its matching antigen is unknown.

The CDR3 totals 14 residues. The V gene lost 6 bases and the J gene lost 7 bases, with 19 bases spanning the gap. The authors prepared the TCRbeta library with unique molecular identifiers. TCRdb used MiXCR to reprocess the PCR reads, holding one entry per CDR3 protein. The sample yields about 980,000 distinct CDR3 sequences, around 30% seen once. The J gene is TRBJ2-7, the V gene TRBV12-3 or TRBV12-4, with D possibly being TRBD1 (6 bases). Specimen: PBMCs, mostly from graft donor cells, collected 360 days after TCRalphabeta/CD19-depleted stem cell transplant. The sequence was obtained from a boy less than two years old who had a stem cell transplant for SCID, so the T cells may come from the graft donor. The CDR3 sequence: CASSLDSLRGEQYF. CDR3 coding DNA: TGTGCCAGCAGCCTGGACAGTCTCCGAGGGGAGCAGTACTTC.